The 26 T cell receptor beta chains listed next were all sequenced from one sample in a study of cytomegalovirus exposure and HLA in healthy donors. Sequenced by immunoSEQ multiplex PCR; TCRdb stores in-frame clones only, minus some. The sample lists approximately 170,000 clones, about 90% occurring once. Sequencing was done on a sample of PBMCs. These receptors were obtained from a woman between 18 and 30 years old in good health and CMV-seropositive.

Only one count was recorded for this clone. The chain recombines TRBV4-3 with TRBJ2-7; 8 nucleotides align to TRBD2. Germline CDR1 reads LGHNA; CDR2 reads YSLEER. With V trimmed by 2 bases and J by 4 bases, 19 bases remained unmatched. This CDR3 is built from 19 residues. In DNA, the CDR3 is TGCGCCAGCAGCCAAAGAGAGGAGACTAGCGCCCTAGGGGTGTACGAGCAGTACTTC. Encoded protein: CASSQREETSALGVYEQYF.

The chain carries TRBV7-8 and TRBJ2-1; D is perhaps TRBD2 (5 bases). Germline V gene lookup returns CDR1 SGHVS and CDR2 FQNEAQ. V was clipped by 1 base and J by 6 bases, with 7 bases between them. The CDR3 totals 13 residues. This CDR3 reads CASSLGGGNEQFF. The CDR3 nucleotides read TGTGCCAGCAGCTTAGGTGGAGGCAATGAGCAGTTCTTC.

The genes are TRBV2 and TRBJ2-2; TRBD1 might be the D (6 bases). The CDR3 loop spans 14 amino acids. Trimming took 6 bases from V and 2 from J, leaving 10 bases between them. CDR1 is SNHLY and CDR2 is FYNNEI in the germline V gene. For the CDR3, the DNA is TGTGCCAGCAGGGTACAGGGTAACACCGGGGAGCTGTTTTTT. Encoded protein: CASRVQGNTGELFF. The full variable domain, rest sourced from reference TRBV2 and TRBJ2-2, is EPEVTQTPSHQVTQMGQEVILRCVPISNHLYFYWYRQILGQKVEFLVSFYNNEISEKSEIFDDQFSVERPDGSNFTLKIRSTKLEDSAMYFCASRVQGNTGELFFGEGSRLTVL.

This clone appeared a single time. The V gene is TRBV4-2, the J gene TRBJ1-2, with a possible D match to TRBD1 (6 bases). Germline loops: CDR1 LGHNA, CDR2 YNFKEQ. The CDR3 has 18 amino acids. V was clipped by 4 bases and J by 5 bases, with 26 bases between them. CDR3 bases: TGTGCCAGCAGCCGGATCGGTGGGGGCGGAACTGGTTGGTATGGCTACACCTTC. This encodes CASSRIGGGGTGWYGYTF.

The V call is TRBV5-4, the J call TRBJ2-2, with D possibly TRBD1 on 6 matching bases. Germline lookup yields CDR1 SGHNT and CDR2 YYREEE (reference sequence). V gave up 5 bases and J gave up 1 base, with 6 bases separating them. CDR3 length equals 13 residues. CDR3: CASRTGNTGELFF. In nucleotides, the CDR3 is TGTGCCAGCAGGACAGGGAACACCGGGGAGCTGTTTTTT.

At least ten counts were recorded for this clone. This chain links TRBV6-5 with TRBJ2-5; 11 nucleotides line up with TRBD2. Trimming took 4 bases from V and 6 from J; bases not matched to a gene: 4. The CDR3 is made up of 14 amino acids. The germline gives CDR1 MNHEY, CDR2 SVGAGI. For the CDR3, the DNA is TGTGCCAGCAGTTCTCTAGCGGGGGGCCAGACCCAGTACTTC. Its protein product is CASSSLAGGQTQYF.

V and J are TRBV19 and TRBJ1-2; no definite D call. Germline CDR1 LNHDA, CDR2 SQIVND (reference sequence). V gave up 3 bases and J gave up 1 base, with 6 bases separating them. The CDR3 is 13 residues long. CDR3 amino acids: CASSIIDNYGYTF. The CDR3 DNA sequence: TGTGCCAGTAGTATCATAGATAACTATGGCTACACCTTC.

The chain combines TRBV27 with TRBJ1-1; maybe TRBD1 (5 bases). The germline V gene has CDR1 MNHEY and CDR2 SMNVEV (reference sequence). Trimming left V 6 bases short and J 1 base short, with 15 bases between. The CDR3 spans 15 residues. The DNA for the CDR3 is TGTGCCAGCAGACTCACGGGGGGAACGAACACTGAAGCTTTCTTT. It yields the protein CASRLTGGTNTEAFF.

V usage is TRBV4-1 and J usage is TRBJ2-1; TRBD1 aligns across 7 bases. J lost 4 bases, V lost 4 bases, and 7 bases had no gene match. This CDR3 is built from 15 residues. Germline CDR1 is MGHRA and CDR2 is YSYEKL. CDR3 in amino acids: CASSRNQGEYNEQFF. The CDR3 DNA reads as TGCGCCAGCAGCCGCAACCAGGGGGAATACAATGAGCAGTTCTTC.

The rearrangement joins TRBV28 to TRBJ2-6, with TRBD1 matching over 7 bases. V trimming: 6 bases; J trimming: 13 bases; junction bases outside the gene matches: 6. The CDR3 sequence is 12 residues long. The germline CDR1 and CDR2 sequences are MDHEN and SYDVKM. For the CDR3, the DNA is TGTGCCAGCAGGTCAGGGGGACGGGTCCTGACTTTC. This gives the protein CASRSGGRVLTF.

The chain recombines TRBV18 with TRBJ1-4, with 8 positions matching TRBD1. V trimming: 6 bases; J trimming: 7 bases; junction bases outside the gene matches: 4. The CDR3 covers 13 residues. Germline V lookup: CDR1 KGHSH, CDR2 LQKENI. The DNA for the CDR3 is TGTGCCAGCTCCCAGGGACAGGTTGAAAAACTGTTTTTT. This translates into CASSQGQVEKLFF.

The gene calls are TRBV7-8 and TRBJ2-7; 7 bases are shared with TRBD2. There are 16 residues in the CDR3. V trimming: 1 base; J trimming: 3 bases; junction bases outside the gene matches: 9. Germline assignment: CDR1 SGHVS and CDR2 FQNEAQ. DNA for the CDR3: TGTGCCAGCAGCTTAGTTAGCGGACTAGGAAGCTACGAGCAGTACTTC. Its protein is CASSLVSGLGSYEQYF.

This chain connects TRBV27 to TRBJ2-3, with a possible D match to TRBD2 (6 bases). V was cut by 0 bases and J by 2 bases, with 12 bases left in between. Per germline, CDR1 MNHEY and CDR2 SMNVEV (reference sequence). The CDR3 loop spans 16 amino acids. The CDR3 protein is CASSLSVAVNTDTQYF. The CDR3 region has the DNA TGTGCCAGCAGTTTATCGGTAGCGGTGAACACAGATACGCAGTATTTT.

The chain joins TRBV6-1 to TRBJ1-2; D is undetermined. CDR1 is MNHNS and CDR2 is SASEGT in the germline V gene. The CDR3 runs to 13 residues. Deletions cut 2 bases from V and 4 bases from J, with 8 bases between. CDR3 DNA sequence: TGTGCCAGCAGTGAAAACACCTTCTATGGCTACACCTTC. Its translation: CASSENTFYGYTF.

The J gene is TRBJ2-1, the V gene TRBV11-2; 12 bases are shared with TRBD2. Germline V CDR1 and CDR2: SGHAT, FQNNGV. V lost 5 bases to trimming and J lost 7 bases; unmatched junction nucleotides: 6. The CDR3 is made up of 15 amino acids. DNA for the CDR3: TGTGCCAGCAGCCCTCCCGGACTAGCGGGAAATGAGCAGTTCTTC. Its translation: CASSPPGLAGNEQFF. The whole variable domain, filled in from reference TRBV11-2 and TRBJ2-1, reads EAGVAQSPRYKIIEKRQSVAFWCNPISGHATLYWYQQILGQGPKLLIQFQNNGVVDDSQLPKDRFSAERLKGVDSTLKIQPAKLEDSAVYLCASSPPGLAGNEQFFGPGTRLTVL.

The CDR3 nucleotides read TGTGCCAGCAGCCTTACAGGGGAATTCACTGAAGCTTTCTTT. This codes for CASSLTGEFTEAFF. This chain connects TRBV11-1 to TRBJ1-1; TRBD1 matches 7 bases. The CDR3 has 14 residues. Germline lookup yields CDR1 SGHAT and CDR2 FQDESV (reference sequence). Trimming cost V 5 bases and J 4 bases; bases outside gene matches: 7.

This clone appeared a few times. The chain carries TRBV9 and TRBJ1-1; TRBD1 aligns across 7 bases. Germline V CDR1 and CDR2: SGDLS, YYNGEE. This CDR3 contains 15 residues. Trimming at V came to 3 bases and at J to 5 bases, leaving 10 bases not matched to a gene. The CDR3 here is CASSAGGQLSTEAFF. The DNA of the CDR3 is TGTGCCAGCAGCGCCGGGGGACAGCTGAGTACTGAAGCTTTCTTT. The full variable domain, rest sourced from reference TRBV9 and TRBJ1-1, is DSGVTQTPKHLITATGQRVTLRCSPRSGDLSVYWYQQSLDQGLQFLIQYYNGEERAKGNILERFSAQQFPDLHSELNLSSLELGDSALYFCASSAGGQLSTEAFFGQGTRLTVV.

This chain connects TRBV19 to TRBJ1-4, with 7 bases identical to TRBD1. CDR1 and CDR2 (germline): LNHDA, SQIVND (reference sequence). The CDR3 sequence is 18 residues long. Unmatched junction bases numbered 17, after V lost 3 bases and J lost 7 bases. The CDR3 loop reads CASSIATHAGGQGEKLFF. DNA of the CDR3: TGTGCCAGTAGTATCGCAACGCACGCAGGGGGGCAGGGTGAAAAACTGTTTTTT. The variable domain in full, completed from reference TRBV19 and TRBJ1-4, reads DGGITQSPKYLFRKEGQNVTLSCEQNLNHDAMYWYRQDPGQGLRLIYYSQIVNDFQKGDIAEGYSVSREKKESFPLTVTSAQKNPTAFYLCASSIATHAGGQGEKLFFGSGTQLSVL.

The chain employs TRBV7-3 and TRBJ2-2; 7 nucleotides match TRBD2. V lost 4 bases, J lost 4 bases, and 6 bases stayed unmatched. The CDR3 is 15 residues long. Germline assignment: CDR1 SGHTA and CDR2 FQGTGA. The CDR3 coding sequence is TGTGCCAGCAGCTCTAGCGGAGCCCTCACCGGGGAGCTGTTTTTT. This codes for CASSSSGALTGELFF.

V is TRBV29-1 and J is TRBJ2-5; TRBD2 aligns across 8 bases. CDR3 length: 12 amino acids. CDR1 and CDR2 (germline): SQVTM, ANQGSEA. J lost 5 bases, V lost 4 bases, and 3 bases had no gene match. For the CDR3, the DNA is TGCAGCGTTGCAGCGGGGGTGGAGACCCAGTACTTC. Protein sequence: CSVAAGVETQYF.

V is TRBV2 and J is TRBJ2-3; D gene unclear. The CDR3 is 11 amino acids. Germline lookup yields CDR1 SNHLY and CDR2 FYNNEI. V shed 4 bases and J shed 6 bases, with 5 bases lying between them. This CDR3 reads CASSAQDTQYF. The DNA for the CDR3 is TGTGCCAGCAGTGCCCAGGATACGCAGTATTTT.

The chain couples TRBV7-6 to TRBJ1-5; TRBD1 matches 9 bases. The CDR3 length is 22 residues. Germline lookup yields CDR1 SGHVS and CDR2 FNYEAQ. V lost 6 bases and J lost 1; bases outside the gene matches: 25. The CDR3 sequence is CASSLFWISPPGQGTSNQPQHF. DNA of the CDR3: TGTGCCAGCAGTCTCTTTTGGATCTCACCACCGGGACAGGGAACGAGCAATCAGCCCCAGCATTTT.

The chain recombines TRBV5-4 with TRBJ1-2, with D possibly being TRBD1 (5 bases). V lost 3 bases, J lost 4 bases, and 16 bases lay in between. Germline V gene sequence: CDR1 SGHNT, CDR2 YYREEE (reference sequence). The CDR3 runs to 15 residues. The CDR3 reads CASSWAGPRAYGYTF. For the CDR3, the DNA is TGTGCCAGCAGCTGGGCGGGGCCCCGTGCCTATGGCTACACCTTC.

This clone was seen only once. This sequence joins TRBV19 and TRBJ1-1; 8 bases fit TRBD1. V lost 6 bases to trimming and J lost 6 bases; unmatched junction nucleotides: 6. From germline, CDR1 is LNHDA and CDR2 SQIVND (reference sequence). The CDR3 runs to 13 residues. Here the CDR3 reads CASSRDRIAEAFF. The CDR3 nucleotides read TGTGCCAGTAGCCGGGACAGGATCGCTGAAGCTTTCTTT.

This chain uses TRBV25-1 with TRBJ2-1, with 7 bases lining up with TRBD1. Germline loops: CDR1 MGHDK, CDR2 SYGVNS. This CDR3 is 15 amino acids long. V was clipped by 4 bases and J by 3 bases; unmatched bases: 6. This chain's CDR3 is CASSGGGAVYNEQFF. As DNA, the CDR3 is TGTGCCAGCAGTGGAGGGGGCGCGGTCTACAATGAGCAGTTCTTC.

The chain is built from TRBV28 and TRBJ2-3; 11 nucleotides agree with TRBD2. CDR3 length equals 15 residues. The V and J ends lost 5 bases and 3 bases, in that order; junction bases with no gene match: 4. In germline, CDR1 is MDHEN, CDR2 SYDVKM. In nucleotides, the CDR3 is TGTGCCAGCAGTACACTAGCGGGAGTGACAGATACGCAGTATTTT. It is translated as CASSTLAGVTDTQYF.